The rows below give T cell receptor beta chains drawn from one sample of a study of control samples from healthy donors and cancer patients. Profiled with immunoSEQ multiplex PCR; TCRdb holds only in-frame clones, not every one. The repertoire includes 390,000 or so clones, 75% to 95% of them detected once, and roughly 6.4% sits in the top ten. The sample consisted of PBMCs. Every receptor here comes from a man aged 35-49 years with head and neck cancer. Both conserved end residues are trimmed from each CDR3.

j_call v_call cdr3_aa
TRBJ2-7 TRBV30 AWSPKALYEQY
TRBJ2-7 TRBV7-9 ASSFDRPNSYEQY
TRBJ1-2 TRBV28 ASSEADRVGGYT
TRBJ1-2 TRBV6-6 ASGDSAYGYT
TRBJ1-2 TRBV24-1 ATGQQGSYGYT
TRBJ2-1 TRBV12-5 ASGLVLQGSQF
TRBJ2-7 TRBV2 ATRLPGTGGYEQY
TRBJ2-7 TRBV5-1 ASYERTSEYYEQY
TRBJ1-1 TRBV5-6 ASSFYGTEAF
TRBJ2-3 TRBV4-1 ASSLPLRTGVGDTQY
TRBJ1-3 TRBV5-1 ASSLGARGVSGNTIY
TRBJ2-5 TRBV27 ASSLGSPGVGETQY
TRBJ1-2 TRBV27 ASSLSGRGASGYT
TRBJ2-1 TRBV2 ASSPPRGPPSNEQF
TRBJ1-2 TRBV5-1 ASSLSPGLSLFYGYT
TRBJ1-1 TRBV5-1 ASSLEGEGTEAF
TRBJ1-5 TRBV28 ASSLLLARFSNQPQH
TRBJ2-7 TRBV27 ASSPYRGPYEQY
TRBJ2-7 TRBV9 ASSRSGRADEQY
TRBJ1-1 TRBV6-6 ASSFPDRGNTEAF
TRBJ2-7 TRBV3-1/TRBV3-2 ASSPTQGKREQY
TRBJ2-3 TRBV28 ASSSASGGASSPDTQY
TRBJ2-5 TRBV30 AWKGLAGTGETQY
TRBJ1-1 TRBV9 ASSPRAGMNTEAF
TRBJ2-7 TRBV6-5 ASSSGTGGVDEQY
TRBJ1-2 TRBV7-9 ASSLTSHYGYT
TRBJ1-5 TRBV27 ASRRTGRGNQPQH
TRBJ2-1 TRBV6-2/TRBV6-3 ASSGLAAGWVAYNEQF
TRBJ2-3 TRBV7-2 ASRRQYTDTQY
TRBJ1-5 TRBV5-1 ASSLAGKGNQPQH
TRBJ1-5 TRBV28 ASSSGTGVQPQH
TRBJ1-1 TRBV5-1 ASSLTEGNTEAF
TRBJ2-7 TRBV9 ASSVGTSWNEQY
TRBJ1-1 TRBV25-1 ASSEWGMRAGDTEAF
TRBJ1-5 TRBV5-1 ASSPLPGDGERGRH
TRBJ2-5 TRBV7-2 ASSLAVGREETQY
TRBJ1-1 TRBV6-4 ASSVDRDTEAF
TRBJ1-1 TRBV19 ASSTRQGAEAF
TRBJ2-7 TRBV19 ASSQRTGSYEQY
TRBJ1-5 TRBV2 ASSSSREPNQPQH
TRBJ2-7 TRBV6-5 ASSYGGNYEQY
TRBJ1-1 TRBV29-1 SVHVGTEAF
TRBJ2-5 TRBV5-8 ASSLAGFQETQY
TRBJ2-7 TRBV24-1 ATSAGGREGYEQY
TRBJ1-5 TRBV5-5 ASSLAWGASNQPQH
TRBJ2-1 TRBV10-2 ASSDQTDNEQF
TRBJ2-7 TRBV12-5 ASGLERIPTVYEQY
TRBJ1-1 TRBV5-4 ASSLVWGTSYTEAF
TRBJ2-3 TRBV6-1 ASSEYYAKRASGSMQSTDTQY
TRBJ2-2 TRBV27 ASSLNRDPGELF
TRBJ1-6 TRBV28 ASSSPGQGFNKSPLH